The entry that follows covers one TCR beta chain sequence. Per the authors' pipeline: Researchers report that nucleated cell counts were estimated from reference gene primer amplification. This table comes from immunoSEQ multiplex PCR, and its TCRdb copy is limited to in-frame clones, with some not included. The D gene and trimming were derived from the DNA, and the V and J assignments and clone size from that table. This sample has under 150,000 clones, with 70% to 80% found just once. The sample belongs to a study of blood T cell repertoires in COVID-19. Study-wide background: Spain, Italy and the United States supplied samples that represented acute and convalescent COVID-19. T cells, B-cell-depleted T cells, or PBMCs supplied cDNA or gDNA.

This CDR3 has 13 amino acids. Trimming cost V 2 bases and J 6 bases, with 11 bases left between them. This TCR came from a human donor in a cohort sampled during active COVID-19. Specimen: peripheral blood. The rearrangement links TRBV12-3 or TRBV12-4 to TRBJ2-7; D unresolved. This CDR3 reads CASSLSQSGEQYF. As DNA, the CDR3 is TGTGCCAGCAGTTTATCCCAGTCAGGCGAGCAGTACTTC.